The sequence of this T cell receptor (beta chain) was determined in a study of T-cell reconstitution after alpha-beta-depleted transplantation in children. A library of TCRbeta sequences, prepared with unique molecular identifiers, was generated. TCRdb re-called the PCR reads through MiXCR, storing one row per CDR3 protein. The sample includes about 440,000 distinct CDR3 sequences, over 40% of them seen just once. CDR1 SNHLY and CDR2 FYNNEI come from the germline V gene. This CDR3 is 15 amino acids long. J gave up 1 base and V 6 bases, and 4 bases lay outside the gene matches. This receptor was taken from a girl aged 2 to 10 with aplastic anemia, due to receive a stem cell transplant. The material sequenced was PBMCs, taken before TCRalphabeta/CD19-depleted stem cell transplant. V and J are TRBV2 and TRBJ2-4, with TRBD1 matching 9 bases. In DNA, the CDR3 is TGTGCCAGCAGGAGAGACAGGGGGGCCAAAAACATTCAGTACTTC. This sequence encodes CASRRDRGAKNIQYF.